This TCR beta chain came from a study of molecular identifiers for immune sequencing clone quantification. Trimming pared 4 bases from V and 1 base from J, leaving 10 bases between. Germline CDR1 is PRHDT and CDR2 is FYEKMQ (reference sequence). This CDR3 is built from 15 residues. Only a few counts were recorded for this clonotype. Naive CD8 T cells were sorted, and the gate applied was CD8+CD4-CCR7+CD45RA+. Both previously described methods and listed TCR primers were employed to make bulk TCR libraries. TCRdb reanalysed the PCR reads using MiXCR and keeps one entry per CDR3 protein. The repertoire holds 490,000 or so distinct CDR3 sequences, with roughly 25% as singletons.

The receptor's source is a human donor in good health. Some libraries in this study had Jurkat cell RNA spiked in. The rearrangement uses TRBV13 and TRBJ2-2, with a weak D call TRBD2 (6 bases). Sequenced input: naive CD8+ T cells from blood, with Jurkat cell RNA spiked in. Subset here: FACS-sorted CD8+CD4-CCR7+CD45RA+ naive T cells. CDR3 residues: CASSSTEGNTGELFF. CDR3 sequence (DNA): TGTGCCAGCAGCTCTACGGAGGGGAACACCGGGGAGCTGTTTTTT.